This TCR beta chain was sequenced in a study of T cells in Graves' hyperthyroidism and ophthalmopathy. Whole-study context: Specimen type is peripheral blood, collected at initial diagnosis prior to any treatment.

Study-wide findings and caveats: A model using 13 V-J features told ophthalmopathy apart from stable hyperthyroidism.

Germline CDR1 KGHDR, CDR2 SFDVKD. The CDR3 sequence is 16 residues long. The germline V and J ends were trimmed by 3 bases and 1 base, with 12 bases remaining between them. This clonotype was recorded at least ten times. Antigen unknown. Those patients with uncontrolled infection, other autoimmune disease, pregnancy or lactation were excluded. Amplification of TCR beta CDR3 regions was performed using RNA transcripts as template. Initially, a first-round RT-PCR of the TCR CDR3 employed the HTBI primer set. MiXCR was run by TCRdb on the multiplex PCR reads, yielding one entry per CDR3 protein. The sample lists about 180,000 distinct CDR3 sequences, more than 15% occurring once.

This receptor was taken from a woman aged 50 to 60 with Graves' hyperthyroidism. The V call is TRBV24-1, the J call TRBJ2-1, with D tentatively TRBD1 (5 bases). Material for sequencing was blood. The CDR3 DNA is TGTGCCACCAGTGATGACCAGGGTGGTTCCTACAATGAGCAGTTCTTC. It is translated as CATSDDQGGSYNEQFF.